This paragraph covers one T cell receptor (beta chain) sequence. Its specificity is not known. These data come from a study of T cell responses to AZD1222 COVID-19 vaccine. General study findings and limits: Spike-spanning, vaccine-associated CD4 TCRs were dominant at 160-218 and 743-854.

After removal of 3 bases from V and 7 bases from J, the junction contained 9 bases not matched to a gene. CDR1 and CDR2 (germline): SGHTA, FQGTGA. The CDR3 runs to 15 residues. The method was immunoSEQ multiplex PCR; TCRdb's version includes in-frame clones alone and lacks a portion of them. Seen here are 110,000 to 150,000 clones, 80% to 95% observed once, and the top ten hold under 4%. The sample was peripheral blood, taken on day 0 of AZD1222 vaccination. The sequence came from an adult in good health. This rearrangement joins TRBV7-3 to TRBJ2-1, with 7 bases lining up with TRBD2. CDR3 loop: CASSLTRGSGNEQFF. CDR3 bases: TGTGCCAGCAGCTTGACCCGCGGGAGTGGTAATGAGCAGTTCTTC.